This section outlines one TCR beta chain sequence together with its context. Its antigen is not identified. This entry belongs to a study of T cells in localized non-small cell lung cancer. General study findings and limits: Elevated blood T cell density was associated with longer overall survival.

CDR1 is LNHNV, CDR2 YYDKDF, per germline (reference sequence). CDR3 size: 15 residues. With V trimmed by 3 bases and J by 7 bases, 7 bases remained unmatched. Assay: immunoSEQ multiplex PCR; the TCRdb copy retains only in-frame clones and omits some. The profile shows 20,000 to 25,000 clones, around nine tenths of them singletons. This sequence joins TRBV15 and TRBJ1-4, with 8 bases lining up with TRBD1. The specimen comprised PBMCs, sampled before any cancer treatment. The receptor was derived from a man aged 40 to 70 with stage II lung adenocarcinoma. The CDR3 region is CATSSAGGGPEKLFF. In nucleotides, the CDR3 is TGTGCCACCAGCAGCGCAGGGGGCGGTCCTGAAAAACTGTTTTTT.